The 3 T cell receptor beta chains in this list originate from one sample, sequenced in a study of cytomegalovirus exposure and HLA in healthy donors. PCR amplification relied on 60 Vbeta primers (plus 13 Jbeta primers). Repertoires were generated with immunoSEQ multiplex PCR, while TCRdb's copy carries only in-frame clones and drops some. The table records about 160,000 clones, more than 75% of them present only once. The sequencing input was PBMCs. Receptors were obtained from a man aged 18 to 35 in good health and CMV-seropositive.

The chain is built from TRBV28 and TRBJ2-5; D ambiguous. Trimming pared 3 bases from V and 5 bases from J, leaving 13 bases between. The CDR3 has 14 residues. The V gene's germline CDR1 is MDHEN and CDR2 SYDVKM. The CDR3 bases are TGTGCCAGCAGTTTTCCCCGGGTACGGGAGACCCAGTACTTC. Its translation: CASSFPRVRETQYF.

This chain uses TRBV4-2 with TRBJ2-1; D unresolved. CDR1 is LGHNA and CDR2 is YNFKEQ in the germline V gene. V lost 4 bases and J 15 bases, leaving 4 bases between the germline ends. This CDR3 contains 8 residues. DNA for the CDR3: TGTGCCAGCAGCCGGCTGTTCTTC. Translating gives CASSRLFF.

This clone appeared once. V and J are TRBV19 and TRBJ1-1; a weak D match, TRBD1 (5 bases). CDR1 is LNHDA and CDR2 is SQIVND in the germline V gene (reference sequence). The CDR3 extends over 14 amino acids. V lost 7 bases to trimming and J lost 4 bases, with 16 bases between them. CDR3 loop: CASNPGGGITEAFF. In DNA, the CDR3 is TGTGCCAGTAACCCCGGGGGGGGAATCACTGAAGCTTTCTTT. The variable domain in full, completed from reference TRBV19 and TRBJ1-1, reads DGGITQSPKYLFRKEGQNVTLSCEQNLNHDAMYWYRQDPGQGLRLIYYSQIVNDFQKGDIAEGYSVSREKKESFPLTVTSAQKNPTAFYLCASNPGGGITEAFFGQGTRLTVV.